This T cell receptor (beta chain) was captured in a study of memory CD4+ T cells and cytomegalovirus serostatus (dated 2019 in TCRdb). Some background on the complete study: The cohort included some 35 healthy adults from Belgium, of whom 9 were CMV seropositive and about 24 were CMV seronegative. CD4+ memory TCRbeta repertoires of a Belgian cohort with known cytomegalovirus serostatus were sequenced in order to replicate a published TCR-based CMV serostatus classifier.

Only one count was recorded for this clone. Its antigen specificity is not known. There are no base qualities to consult, and no much larger clone falls within one base. Single viable CD3+CD4+CD8-CD45RO+ cells were sorted as memory CD4+ T cells on a FACSAria II. CMV serostatus was determined with a Roche Elecsys assay detecting serum IgG against CMV pp150, pp28, p38 and p52. Following thawing, total CD4+ T cells were enriched through positive selection using CD4 magnetic microbeads. The samples came from a different study that was designed specifically to examine the CD4+ T cell memory repertoire. Peripheral blood mononuclear cells were isolated and cryopreserved following standard operating procedures; serum was stored at -80 °C. Staining used CD3-PerCP (BW264/56), CD4-APC (RPA-T4), CD45RO-PE (UCHT1) and CD8-Pacific Orange (3B5) antibodies, with Sytox blue excluding non-viable cells. The paper's findings and limits, for the study overall: The results were interpreted as suggesting that the CMV-associated TCR signature is mostly present in the CD4+ memory repertoire. Only CD4+CD45RO+ memory cells were sequenced, in contrast to the original study, which included naive and memory CD4+ and CD8+ populations. For CMV serostatus prediction, a median bootstrapped AUC of about 0.96 was reached with the original framework, and a median bootstrapped AUC of around 0.9 was reached with a US-trained random forest. The original-framework classifier achieved a median bootstrapped AUC of about 0.94 with a 95% CI of 0.76-1.00 on the Belgian cohort. Of under 200 previously reported CMV-associated TCRbeta sequences, 67 appeared in the CD4+ memory repertoires, each in one to five individuals.

The junction carries 11 bases between V and J, which are trimmed by 2 bases and 6 bases respectively. According to the germline V gene (reference sequence), CDR1 reads MNHNY and CDR2 reads SVGAGI. Measured from the cysteine to the phenylalanine, the CDR3 is 13 residues long. The DNA shown is the 39-base CDR3, in frame from base 1. Genomic DNA was extracted from sorted cells with the Quick-DNA Microprep Kit. Amplification of TCRbeta DNA was done with the immunoSEQ hsTCRbeta kit, following the protocol from the manufacturer. An Illumina MiSeq instrument was used to sequence the TCRbeta libraries. As for the authors' bioinformatics: After out-of-frame sequences were removed, 2 million to 2.5 million distinct TCRbeta sequences remained, averaging about 66,813 per individual. Two values were used to score each individual: the count of about 160 previously reported CMV-associated TCRbeta sequences and the total count of productive distinct TCRbeta sequences. A beta-binomial model was reimplemented in Python, and random forests from scikit-learn, run with default parameters, were trained on data from the US cohort. On the Belgian cohort, classifier performance was reported as the median AUC, along with percentile confidence intervals, across 10,000 bootstrap iterations. TCRdb carries this immuneACCESS record with in-frame sequences only. Its versions omit some clonotypes, under half of them owing to an unresolved V gene in the studies checked, with the rest unexplained. V, J and clone size are those of that table, while D and trimming were read from the DNA. The sample contains 61,000 or so clones, around 80% of them found a single time. The ten top clones hold 0.5% to 0.55% of the sample.

The specimen was memory CD4+ T cells from blood. The rearrangement joined TRBV6-6 to TRBJ2-7, with TRBD2 perhaps the D gene, on 6 matching bases. The receptor was derived from an adult in good health and CMV-seronegative. Some clones in this sample may be carry-over from other donors' samples. The CDR3 here reads CASSYRGATEQYF. The bases are TGTGCCAGCAGTTACCGCGGGGCGACCGAGCAGTACTTC.